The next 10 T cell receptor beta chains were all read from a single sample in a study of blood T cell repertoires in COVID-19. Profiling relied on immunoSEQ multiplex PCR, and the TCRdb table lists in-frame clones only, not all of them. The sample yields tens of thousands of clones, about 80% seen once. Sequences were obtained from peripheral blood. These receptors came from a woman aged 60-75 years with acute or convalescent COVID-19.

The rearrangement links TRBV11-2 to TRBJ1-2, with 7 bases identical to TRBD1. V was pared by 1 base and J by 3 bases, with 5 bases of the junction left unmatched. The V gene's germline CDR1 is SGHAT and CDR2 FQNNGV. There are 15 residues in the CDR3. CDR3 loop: CASSLGSQGDYGYTF. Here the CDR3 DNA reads TGTGCCAGCAGCTTAGGGTCTCAGGGGGACTATGGCTACACCTTC.

The CDR3 spells CASSPPRGGGYTF. CDR3 sequence (DNA): TGTGCCAGCAGCCCACCGAGGGGAGGAGGCTACACCTTC. The chain joins TRBV5-4 to TRBJ1-2; tentatively, D is TRBD1 (5 bases). V lost 4 bases to trimming and J lost 8 bases, with 15 bases between them. The germline gives CDR1 SGHNT, CDR2 YYREEE (reference sequence). CDR3 size: 13 residues.

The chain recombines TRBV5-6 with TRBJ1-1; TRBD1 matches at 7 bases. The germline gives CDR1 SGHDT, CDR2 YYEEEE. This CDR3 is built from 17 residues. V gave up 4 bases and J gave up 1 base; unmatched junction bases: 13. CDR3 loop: CASSPRRTGDKNTEAFF. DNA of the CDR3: TGTGCCAGCAGCCCGAGACGAACAGGGGACAAGAACACTGAAGCTTTCTTT.

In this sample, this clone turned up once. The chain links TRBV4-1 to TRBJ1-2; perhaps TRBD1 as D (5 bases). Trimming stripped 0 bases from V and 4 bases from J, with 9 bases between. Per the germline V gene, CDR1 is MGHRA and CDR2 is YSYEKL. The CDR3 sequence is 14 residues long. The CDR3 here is CASSQEGRVYGYTF. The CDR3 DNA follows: TGCGCCAGCAGCCAAGAGGGCAGGGTCTATGGCTACACCTTC.

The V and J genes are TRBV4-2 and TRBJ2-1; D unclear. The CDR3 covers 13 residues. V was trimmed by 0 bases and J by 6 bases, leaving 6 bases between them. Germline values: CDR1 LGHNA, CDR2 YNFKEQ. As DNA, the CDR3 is TGTGCCAGCAGCCAAGAACGGGTCAATGAGCAGTTCTTC. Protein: CASSQERVNEQFF.

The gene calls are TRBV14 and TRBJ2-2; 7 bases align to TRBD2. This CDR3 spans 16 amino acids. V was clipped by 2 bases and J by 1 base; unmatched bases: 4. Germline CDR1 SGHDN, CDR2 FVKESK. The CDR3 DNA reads TGTGCCAGCAGCCAATTAACGGGGGGGAACACCGGGGAGCTGTTTTTT. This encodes CASSQLTGGNTGELFF.

Here the CDR3 reads CASSQDDMAARDGYTF. The CDR3 DNA reads TGTGCCAGCAGCCAAGATGACATGGCAGCCCGAGATGGCTACACCTTC. The J gene is TRBJ1-2, the V gene TRBV4-2, with D unclear. Germline CDR1 LGHNA, CDR2 YNFKEQ. This CDR3 contains 16 residues. Trimming pared 0 bases from V and 6 bases from J, leaving 17 bases between.

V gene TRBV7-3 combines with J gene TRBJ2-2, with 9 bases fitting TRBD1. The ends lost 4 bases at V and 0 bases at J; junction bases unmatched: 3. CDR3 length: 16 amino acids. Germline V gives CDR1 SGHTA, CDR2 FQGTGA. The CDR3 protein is CASSSGQGTNTGELFF. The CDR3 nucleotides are TGTGCCAGCAGCTCCGGACAGGGGACGAACACCGGGGAGCTGTTTTTT.

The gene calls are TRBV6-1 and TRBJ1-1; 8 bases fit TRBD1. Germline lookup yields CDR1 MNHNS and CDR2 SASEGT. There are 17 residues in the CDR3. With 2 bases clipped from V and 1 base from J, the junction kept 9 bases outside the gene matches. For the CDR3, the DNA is TGTGCCAGCAGTGAAAGGCAGGGGGCGGTGGGGAACACTGAAGCTTTCTTT. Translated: CASSERQGAVGNTEAFF.

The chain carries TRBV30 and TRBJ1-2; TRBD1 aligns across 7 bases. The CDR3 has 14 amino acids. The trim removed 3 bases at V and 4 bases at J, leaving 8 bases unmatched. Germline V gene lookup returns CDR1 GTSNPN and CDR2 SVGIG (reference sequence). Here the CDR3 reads CAWREQGSIYGYTF. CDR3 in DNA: TGTGCCTGGAGGGAACAGGGGAGTATCTATGGCTACACCTTC. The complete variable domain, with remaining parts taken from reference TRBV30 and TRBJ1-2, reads SQTIHQWPATLVQPVGSPLSLECTVEGTSNPNLYWYRQAAGRGLQLLFYSVGIGQISSEVPQNLSASRPQDRQFILSSKKLLLSDSGFYLCAWREQGSIYGYTFGSGTRLTVV.